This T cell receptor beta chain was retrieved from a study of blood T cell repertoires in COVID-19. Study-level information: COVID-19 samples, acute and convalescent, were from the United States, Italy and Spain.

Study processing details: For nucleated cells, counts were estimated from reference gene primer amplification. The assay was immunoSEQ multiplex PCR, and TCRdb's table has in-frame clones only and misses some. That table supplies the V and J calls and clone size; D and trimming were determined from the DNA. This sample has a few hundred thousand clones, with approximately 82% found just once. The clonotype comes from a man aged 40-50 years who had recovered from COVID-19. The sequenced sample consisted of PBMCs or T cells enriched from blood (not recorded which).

The CDR3 DNA reads TGTGCCAGCAGCCGTCTTGGAGCGGGGGGGTCAGATACGCAGTATTTT. This encodes CASSRLGAGGSDTQYF. The rearrangement joins TRBV5-4 to TRBJ2-3, with 10 bases that match TRBD2. The CDR3 extends over 16 amino acids. Germline CDR1 and CDR2: SGHNT and YYREEE (reference sequence). The trim removed 4 bases at V and 4 bases at J, leaving 9 bases unmatched.